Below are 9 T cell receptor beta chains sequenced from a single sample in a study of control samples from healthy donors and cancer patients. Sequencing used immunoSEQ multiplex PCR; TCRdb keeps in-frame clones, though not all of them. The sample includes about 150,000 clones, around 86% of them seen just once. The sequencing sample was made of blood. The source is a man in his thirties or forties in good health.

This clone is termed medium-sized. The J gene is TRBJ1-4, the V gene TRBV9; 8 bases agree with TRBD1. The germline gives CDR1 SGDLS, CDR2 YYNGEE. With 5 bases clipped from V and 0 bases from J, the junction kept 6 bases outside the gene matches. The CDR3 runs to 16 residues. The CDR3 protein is CASSGQGISTNEKLFF. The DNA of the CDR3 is TGTGCCAGCAGTGGACAGGGCATTTCAACTAATGAAAAACTGTTTTTT.

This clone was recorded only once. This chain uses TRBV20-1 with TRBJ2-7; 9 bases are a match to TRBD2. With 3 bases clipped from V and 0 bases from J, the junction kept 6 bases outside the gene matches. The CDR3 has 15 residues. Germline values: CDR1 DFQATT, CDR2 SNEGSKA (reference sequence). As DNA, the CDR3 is TGCAGTGCTAGTGACTCTAGCGGGGTCTCCTACGAGCAGTACTTC. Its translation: CSASDSSGVSYEQYF.

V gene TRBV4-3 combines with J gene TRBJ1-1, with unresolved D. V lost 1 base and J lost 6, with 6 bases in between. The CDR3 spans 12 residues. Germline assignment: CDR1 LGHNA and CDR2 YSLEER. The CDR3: CASSQGVSEAFF. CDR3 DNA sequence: TGCGCCAGCAGCCAAGGTGTGTCTGAAGCTTTCTTT.

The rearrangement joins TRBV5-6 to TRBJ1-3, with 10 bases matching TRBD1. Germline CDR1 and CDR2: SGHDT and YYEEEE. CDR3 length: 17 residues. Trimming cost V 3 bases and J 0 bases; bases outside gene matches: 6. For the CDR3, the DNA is TGTGCCAGCAGCTCCGCGGGACAGGGGACCTCTGGAAACACCATATATTTT. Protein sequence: CASSSAGQGTSGNTIYF.

The CDR3: CASREGQETQYF. The CDR3 DNA reads TGTGCCAGCCGCGAGGGGCAGGAGACCCAGTACTTC. The chain employs TRBV6-6 and TRBJ2-5; either TRBD1 or TRBD2 may fit D (5 bases each). CDR3 length: 12 residues. The V end was cut by 8 bases, the J end by 5 bases, with 12 bases between. Germline V gene sequence: CDR1 MNHNY, CDR2 SVGAGI (reference sequence).

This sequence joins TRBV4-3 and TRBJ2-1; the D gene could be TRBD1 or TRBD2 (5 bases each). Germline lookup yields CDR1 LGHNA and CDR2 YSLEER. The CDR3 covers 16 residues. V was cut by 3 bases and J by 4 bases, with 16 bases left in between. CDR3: CASSQRRDDGYNEQFF. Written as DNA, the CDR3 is TGCGCCAGCAGCCAGCGCAGGGACGACGGATACAATGAGCAGTTCTTC.

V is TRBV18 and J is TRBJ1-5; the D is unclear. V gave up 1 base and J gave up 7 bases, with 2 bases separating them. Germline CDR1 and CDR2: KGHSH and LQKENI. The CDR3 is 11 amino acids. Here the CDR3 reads CASSPRQPQHF. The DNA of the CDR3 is TGTGCCAGCTCACCACGACAGCCCCAGCATTTT.

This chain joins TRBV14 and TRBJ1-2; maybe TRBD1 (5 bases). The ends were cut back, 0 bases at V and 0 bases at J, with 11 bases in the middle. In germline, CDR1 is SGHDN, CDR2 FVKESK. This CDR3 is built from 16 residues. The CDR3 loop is CASSQDSGKANYGYTF. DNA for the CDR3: TGTGCCAGCAGCCAAGACTCAGGGAAAGCTAACTATGGCTACACCTTC. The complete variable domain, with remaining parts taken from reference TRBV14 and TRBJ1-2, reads EAGVTQFPSHSVIEKGQTVTLRCDPISGHDNLYWYRRVMGKEIKFLLHFVKESKQDESGMPNNRFLAERTGGTYSTLKVQPAELEDSGVYFCASSQDSGKANYGYTFGSGTRLTVV.

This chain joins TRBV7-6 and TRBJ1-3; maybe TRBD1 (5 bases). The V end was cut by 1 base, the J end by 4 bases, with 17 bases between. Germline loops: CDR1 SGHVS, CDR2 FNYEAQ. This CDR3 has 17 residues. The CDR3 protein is CASSLGLAGQGGNTIYF. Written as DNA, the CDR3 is TGTGCCAGCAGCTTAGGGTTAGCAGGGCAAGGCGGAAACACCATATATTTT. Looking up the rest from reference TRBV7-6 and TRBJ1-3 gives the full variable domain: GAGVSQSPRYKVTKRGQDVALRCDPISGHVSLYWYRQALGQGPEFLTYFNYEAQQDKSGLPNDRFSAERPEGSISTLTIQRTEQRDSAMYRCASSLGLAGQGGNTIYFGEGSWLTVV.